This TCR beta chain appears in the sequencing data of a study of blood T cells in healthy people across ages. Worth noting for this clonotype: Its antigen is currently unknown. The junction does not match germline at one end; this may be a read error.

PCR was performed a second time for about 7 to 11 cycles using a sample-barcoded 5' primer and a J-beta primer mix. The authors tagged each cDNA molecule using a template-switch adaptor with 12 random nucleotides. Every individual sample yielded 2.5 million or more paired-end reads (each containing CDR3). TCRdb itself ran the 5' RACE reads through MiXCR, one entry per CDR3 protein. The repertoire consists of approximately 940,000 distinct CDR3 sequences, with around 48% occurring once and the leading ten covering under 15%. General study points: A strong correlation was found between TCR beta diversity and the percentage of naive T cells.

No fewer than 7 million PBMCs went into each sample. Sequenced: blood. The receptor was isolated from a man aged 25 to 40 in good health.

The CDR3 nucleotides read TGTGCTAGCACCTCACTAGCGGGGACCCAAGAGACCCAGTACTTC. It translates to CASTSLAGTQETQYF. The V and J genes are TRBV7-7 and TRBJ2-5; 10 nucleotides match TRBD2. Looked up from germline, CDR1 is SSHAT and CDR2 is FNYEAQ (reference sequence). The CDR3 has 15 amino acids.